These 10 T cell receptor beta chains came from one sample sequenced in a study of T-cell memory formation after mild COVID-19. TCRdb reprocessed the 5' RACE reads with MiXCR, giving one entry per CDR3 protein. This table has 400,000 to 500,000 distinct CDR3 sequences, about 24% appearing once. Sequencing input: PBMCs or a T cell subset sorted from them (not recorded which). The receptors were gathered from an adult woman who had mild COVID-19 (a few samples of this study predate the infection). Cell type and time point are not known.

Only a few counts were recorded for this clonotype. The chain combines TRBV9 with TRBJ2-1; D is perhaps TRBD2 (6 bases). Per the germline V gene, CDR1 is SGDLS and CDR2 is YYNGEE. Trimming removed 1 base at V and 8 bases at J, with 7 bases between. CDR3 length: 12 residues. The CDR3, as DNA: TGTGCCAGCAGCGTACCGGGGGATGAGCAGTTCTTC. This sequence encodes CASSVPGDEQFF.

The rearrangement uses TRBV7-3 and TRBJ2-1; 7 nucleotides line up with TRBD2. The CDR3 is made up of 16 amino acids. Germline V lookup: CDR1 SGHTA, CDR2 FQGTGA. With V trimmed by 3 bases and J by 3 bases, 8 bases remained unmatched. The CDR3 sequence: CASSLRWSGVYNEQFF. As DNA, the CDR3 is TGTGCCAGCAGCTTGCGATGGAGCGGGGTCTACAATGAGCAGTTCTTC. Supplemented by reference TRBV7-3 and TRBJ2-1, the full variable domain reads GAGVSQTPSNKVTEKGKYVELRCDPISGHTALYWYRQSLGQGPEFLIYFQGTGAADDSGLPNDRFFAVRPEGSVSTLKIQRTERGDSAVYLCASSLRWSGVYNEQFFGPGTRLTVL.

The rearrangement uses TRBV7-6 and TRBJ1-1; D possibly corresponds to TRBD1 (5 bases). The V gene's germline CDR1 is SGHVS and CDR2 FNYEAQ. The V and J ends lost 7 bases and 4 bases respectively, with 16 bases between them. CDR3 size: 14 residues. The CDR3: CASKLAGPSTEAFF. In DNA, the CDR3 is TGTGCCAGCAAACTCGCAGGGCCGAGCACTGAAGCTTTCTTT. The variable domain in full, with the rest retrieved from reference TRBV7-6 and TRBJ1-1, is GAGVSQSPRYKVTKRGQDVALRCDPISGHVSLYWYRQALGQGPEFLTYFNYEAQQDKSGLPNDRFSAERPEGSISTLTIQRTEQRDSAMYRCASKLAGPSTEAFFGQGTRLTVV.

The chain combines TRBV7-3 with TRBJ2-3; D unclear. V lost 6 bases and J 0 bases, leaving 7 bases between the germline ends. CDR3 length: 13 residues. Germline loops: CDR1 SGHTA, CDR2 FQGTGA. The CDR3, as DNA: TGTGCCAGCAGGTCGGACAGCACAGATACGCAGTATTTT. It translates to CASRSDSTDTQYF.

This clonotype was picked up a small number of times. The chain recombines TRBV28 with TRBJ1-4; a weak D match, TRBD1 (5 bases). In germline, CDR1 is MDHEN, CDR2 SYDVKM. V gave up 4 bases and J gave up 6 bases, with 30 bases separating them. CDR3 size: 20 residues. The chain's CDR3 is CASSSKPGRIKLHPDEKLFF. CDR3 DNA: TGTGCCAGCAGTTCGAAACCGGGACGCATTAAACTTCATCCCGATGAAAAACTGTTTTTT.

The chain joins TRBV6-5 to TRBJ1-6; D is unresolved. CDR1 is MNHEY and CDR2 is SVGAGI in the germline V gene. V lost 2 bases and J lost 9, with 20 bases in between. This CDR3 is built from 17 residues. As DNA, the CDR3 is TGTGCCAGCAGTTACGCCTACATTCCTGGTGCGAGTTCACCCCTCCACTTT. It specifies CASSYAYIPGASSPLHF.

There are a few counts of this clonotype. The chain has TRBV24-1 and TRBJ2-3; D might be TRBD2 (5 bases). V dropped 3 bases and J dropped 0 bases, with 9 bases sitting between them. CDR3 length: 15 residues. From germline, CDR1 is KGHDR and CDR2 SFDVKD. CDR3 sequence (DNA): TGTGCCACCAGTGATCCGGGATGGAGCACAGATACGCAGTATTTT. Translating it yields CATSDPGWSTDTQYF.

This clonotype was picked up a small number of times. This rearrangement joins TRBV5-6 to TRBJ1-1; no firm D call. This CDR3 has 15 amino acids. Trimming took 0 bases from V and 4 from J, leaving 13 bases between them. Germline V gene lookup returns CDR1 SGHDT and CDR2 YYEEEE. This CDR3 reads CASSLVEWKGTEAFF. CDR3 DNA sequence: TGTGCCAGCAGCTTGGTTGAGTGGAAGGGCACTGAAGCTTTCTTT.

This chain joins TRBV20-1 and TRBJ2-1; 9 nucleotides align to TRBD1. The CDR3 spans 13 residues. The germline V gene has CDR1 DFQATT and CDR2 SNEGSKA (reference sequence). V gave up 5 bases and J gave up 8 bases; unmatched junction bases: 7. CDR3 sequence: CSAPTGGRDEQFF. The CDR3 bases are TGCAGTGCTCCGACAGGGGGTAGGGATGAGCAGTTCTTC.

The chain recombines TRBV27 with TRBJ2-7, with TRBD1 as a possible D gene (5 bases). Trimming left V 6 bases short and J 3 bases short, with 12 bases between. Germline values: CDR1 MNHEY, CDR2 SMNVEV (reference sequence). The CDR3 is made up of 13 amino acids. CDR3 coding DNA: TGTGCCAGCAGACTACAGGAGTTCTACGAGCAGTACTTC. Translated, it gives CASRLQEFYEQYF.